The 21 T cell receptor beta chains below all came from one sample that was sequenced in a study of CD8 T cells in ankylosing spondylitis. Points from the study as a whole: Among TCR beta sequences, a motif of roughly 8 highly homologous variants appeared characteristic of ankylosing spondylitis blood.

Using its own MiXCR run on the 5' RACE reads, TCRdb lists one record per CDR3 protein. The data show 400,000 or so distinct CDR3 sequences, about 24% seen once. Antigens for these TCRs are unknown. The sequenced sample was blood, either unsorted or a sorted T cell fraction (not recorded which). The origin of the receptors is a male donor with ankylosing spondylitis.

J is TRBJ2-2 and V is TRBV29-1; tentatively, D is TRBD1 (6 bases). Germline V gives CDR1 SQVTM, CDR2 ANQGSEA. The CDR3 contains 14 residues. V was shortened by 4 bases and J by 3 bases, with 12 bases between the two germline ends. CDR3: CSVVLDRDTGELFF. The DNA for the CDR3 is TGCAGCGTTGTACTGGACAGAGACACCGGGGAGCTGTTTTTT.

In this sample, this clonotype turned up many times. The J gene is TRBJ1-2, the V gene TRBV5-1, with 8 bases matching TRBD1. J lost 4 bases, V lost 0 bases, and 2 bases had no gene match. Germline loops: CDR1 SGHRS, CDR2 YFSETQ. This CDR3 region has 14 residues. CDR3 sequence: CASSLVDRVYGYTF. For the CDR3, the DNA is TGCGCCAGCAGCTTGGTGGACAGGGTCTATGGCTACACCTTC. The full variable domain, with the rest looked up from reference TRBV5-1 and TRBJ1-2, is KAGVTQTPRYLIKTRGQQVTLSCSPISGHRSVSWYQQTPGQGLQFLFEYFSETQRNKGNFPGRFSGRQFSNSRSEMNVSTLELGDSALYLCASSLVDRVYGYTFGSGTRLTVV.

This sequence joins TRBV15 and TRBJ2-3; the D gene is possibly TRBD2 (5 bases). This CDR3 has 14 residues. The ends were cut back, 9 bases at V and 0 bases at J, with 13 bases in the middle. Germline assignment: CDR1 LNHNV and CDR2 YYDKDF (reference sequence). CDR3 sequence reads: CATRVGSSTDTQYF. The DNA of the CDR3 is TGTGCCACACGGGTGGGGAGCAGCACAGATACGCAGTATTTT.

CDR3 sequence reads: CSAPIPGRWNTEAFF. In nucleotides, the CDR3 is TGCAGTGCTCCTATCCCCGGACGGTGGAACACTGAAGCTTTCTTT. The V and J genes are TRBV20-1 and TRBJ1-1; no clear D. Trimming took 5 bases from V and 1 from J, leaving 17 bases between them. CDR1 and CDR2 (germline): DFQATT, SNEGSKA (reference sequence). The CDR3 sequence is 15 residues long.

The chain recombines TRBV11-3 with TRBJ1-1; weak D call: TRBD1 (5 bases). Trimming took off 7 bases at V and 8 bases at J, with 14 bases between the two ends. This CDR3 has 12 amino acids. Germline V gene data show CDR1 as SGHNT and CDR2 as YENEEA. The CDR3 reads CASTRPWGEAFF. The CDR3 DNA sequence: TGTGCCAGCACCCGTCCCTGGGGGGAAGCTTTCTTT.

This clonotype was counted a few times. The gene calls are TRBV4-2 and TRBJ2-6; 14 positions match TRBD2. The CDR3 spans 18 residues. Looked up from germline, CDR1 is LGHNA and CDR2 is YNFKEQ. V lost 1 base, J lost 3 bases, and 2 bases stayed unmatched. The CDR3 sequence is CASSQVGLAGGGANVLTF. DNA of the CDR3: TGTGCCAGCAGCCAAGTCGGACTAGCGGGAGGTGGGGCCAACGTCCTGACTTTC.

This clonotype showed up just a few times. V gene TRBV3-1 combines with J gene TRBJ2-3; D not certain. From germline, CDR1 is LGHDT and CDR2 YNNKEL (reference sequence). This CDR3 has 13 residues. V dropped 1 base and J dropped 7 bases, with 9 bases sitting between them. DNA of the CDR3: TGTGCCAGCAGCCAAGGAATTACTTATACGCAGTATTTT. Translating it yields CASSQGITYTQYF.

This clonotype was seen ten or more times. The chain combines TRBV20-1 with TRBJ2-2; 9 bases agree with TRBD1. V lost 7 bases and J lost 6; bases outside the gene matches: 9. CDR1 DFQATT and CDR2 SNEGSKA come from the germline V gene (reference sequence). The CDR3 contains 14 residues. CDR3 protein: CSVTDRGLSGELFF. The CDR3 DNA reads TGCAGTGTAACGGACAGGGGATTATCCGGGGAGCTGTTTTTT.

The V call is TRBV20-1, the J call TRBJ2-5; D uncertain. The CDR3 runs 12 residues. The germline V and J ends were trimmed by 6 bases and 5 bases, with 13 bases remaining between them. CDR1 and CDR2 from the germline V gene are DFQATT and SNEGSKA (reference sequence). The CDR3 nucleotides are TGCAGTGCCGGAACCCGGGTGGAGACCCAGTACTTC. This translates into CSAGTRVETQYF.

The gene calls are TRBV11-2 and TRBJ2-2; 9 nucleotides align to TRBD1. The germline gives CDR1 SGHAT, CDR2 FQNNGV. V was clipped by 1 base and J by 0 bases; unmatched bases: 6. This CDR3 comprises 18 residues. The CDR3 coding sequence is TGTGCCAGCAGCTTAGTCGAAGGGGACAGGGCGAACACCGGGGAGCTGTTTTTT. Protein product: CASSLVEGDRANTGELFF.

This chain connects TRBV20-1 to TRBJ1-5; D is ambiguous. V dropped 6 bases and J dropped 2 bases, with 14 bases sitting between them. The CDR3 has 14 residues. The germline CDR1 and CDR2 sequences are DFQATT and SNEGSKA (reference sequence). The CDR3 DNA is TGCAGTGCCACACGGCCCGAGGGCAATCAGCCCCAGCATTTT. Its protein product is CSATRPEGNQPQHF.

The chain carries TRBV3-1 and TRBJ1-1; 7 bases agree with TRBD1. V gave up 1 base and J gave up 6 bases; unmatched junction bases: 5. Looked up from germline, CDR1 is LGHDT and CDR2 is YNNKEL (reference sequence). The CDR3 is 14 amino acids. CDR3: CASSQADRDSEAFF. The CDR3, as DNA: TGTGCCAGCAGCCAAGCCGACAGGGACTCTGAAGCTTTCTTT.

The table lists this clonotype with a few counts. The genes are TRBV6-2 or TRBV6-3 and TRBJ2-7; tentative D call: TRBD2 (6 bases). Per germline, CDR1 MNHEY and CDR2 SVGEGT. V lost 4 bases and J lost 4, with 17 bases in between. The CDR3 runs to 15 residues. CDR3 in amino acids: CASSFGLPPLYEQYF. The CDR3 DNA sequence: TGTGCCAGCAGTTTCGGACTACCCCCGTTGTACGAGCAGTACTTC.

This clonotype was detected a few times. The chain combines TRBV7-2 with TRBJ2-7, with TRBD2 identical over 8 bases. With V trimmed by 7 bases and J by 1 base, 6 bases remained unmatched. The germline V gene encodes CDR1 SGHTA and CDR2 FQGNSA. This CDR3 is 14 amino acids long. Here the CDR3 DNA reads TGTGCCAGCACCTTCACTAGCGGTTCCTACGAGCAGTACTTC. Residues: CASTFTSGSYEQYF.

This clonotype was observed a few times. The chain recombines TRBV20-1 with TRBJ2-7; D uncertain. The germline V gene has CDR1 DFQATT and CDR2 SNEGSKA (reference sequence). The CDR3 runs to 11 residues. Trimming shortened V by 3 bases and J by 2 bases, and 5 bases separated the two germline ends. CDR3 DNA: TGCAGTGCTAGGCCAGCCTACGAGCAGTACTTC. This translates into CSARPAYEQYF.

For the CDR3, the DNA is TGCAGTGCATCAACCTTGACTAGCGGGAGTCTCAACGAGCAGTACTTC. This gives the protein CSASTLTSGSLNEQYF. This chain uses TRBV20-1 with TRBJ2-7; TRBD2 aligns across 12 bases. The CDR3 spans 16 residues. Trimming at V came to 6 bases and at J to 5 bases, leaving 14 bases not matched to a gene. Germline V CDR1 and CDR2: DFQATT, SNEGSKA (reference sequence).

V is TRBV20-1 and J is TRBJ1-4, with D perhaps matching TRBD1 (6 bases). V gave up 5 bases and J gave up 1 base, with 23 bases separating them. The CDR3 spans 18 residues. Germline V CDR1 and CDR2: DFQATT, SNEGSKA (reference sequence). DNA of the CDR3: TGCAGTGCTTCAAGCCTCCGGGAGCCAGGGGAAACTAATGAAAAACTGTTTTTT. Residues: CSASSLREPGETNEKLFF.

The chain employs TRBV3-1 and TRBJ1-4; possibly TRBD1 for D (5 bases). Looked up from germline, CDR1 is LGHDT and CDR2 is YNNKEL (reference sequence). With 4 bases removed from V and 0 bases from J, the gap between germline ends came to 15 bases. This CDR3 spans 17 amino acids. This chain's CDR3 is CASSLTGRLTTNEKLFF. The CDR3 DNA is TGTGCCAGCAGCCTAACGGGACGCCTAACAACTAATGAAAAACTGTTTTTT.

V gene TRBV5-1 combines with J gene TRBJ2-7; a possible D gene is TRBD1 (6 bases). The germline V gene has CDR1 SGHRS and CDR2 YFSETQ. The CDR3 runs 14 residues. V was trimmed by 4 bases and J by 5 bases, leaving 16 bases between them. The CDR3, as DNA: TGCGCCAGCAGCACGGATGGGGGCCGAGACGAGCAGTACGTC. Its protein product is CASSTDGGRDEQYV.

This clonotype was picked up a small number of times. The chain recombines TRBV10-3 with TRBJ2-6; 7 nucleotides line up with TRBD2. Trimming at V came to 5 bases and at J to 6 bases, leaving 4 bases not matched to a gene. Germline V gene sequence: CDR1 ENHRY, CDR2 SYGVKD. The CDR3 sequence is 14 residues long. CDR3 loop: CAISRAGEANVLTF. The CDR3, as DNA: TGTGCCATCAGTCGGGCGGGGGAGGCCAACGTCCTGACTTTC.

This clonotype was detected many times. The CDR3 is CASSRGSTDTQYF. In DNA, the CDR3 is TGTGCCAGCAGCCGTGGAAGCACAGATACGCAGTATTTT. This chain links TRBV25-1 with TRBJ2-3; D unclear. The V and J ends lost 6 bases and 0 bases respectively, with 7 bases between them. The germline V gene encodes CDR1 MGHDK and CDR2 SYGVNS. This CDR3 is 13 amino acids long.